These T cell receptor beta chains were read from a single sample in a study of T cell repertoires in cytomegalovirus infection. TCRdb itself ran the reads through MiXCR, one entry per CDR3 protein. This sample has about half a million distinct CDR3 sequences, with 33% found just once. Antigens of these TCRs are unknown. The specimen was cultured PBMCs, collected from culture after CMV antigen stimulation. These receptors originate from a human donor in good health (CMV status not recorded). Some clones in this sample may be carry-over from other donors' samples. Each CDR3 is given with its conserved first and last residue.

V gene	J gene	CDR3 protein
TRBV7-2	TRBJ2-1	CASSLMGQGFHGEQFF
TRBV6-5	TRBJ2-3	CASRPDRRLSTDTQYF
TRBV7-2	TRBJ1-3	CASSLVHGNTIYF
TRBV7-3	TRBJ2-2	CASSLDPLGVAGVTGELFF
TRBV6-1	TRBJ2-1	CASSPLAGEAYNEQFF
TRBV28	TRBJ1-5	CASGRDQPQHF
TRBV28	TRBJ1-1	CASTSGGMNTEAFF
TRBV6-6	TRBJ2-7	CASSYLARGGDEQYF
TRBV28	TRBJ1-1	CASSRYRDTTEAFF
TRBV12-3/TRBV12-4	TRBJ1-1	CASTNYGTENTEAFF
TRBV7-2	TRBJ2-3	CASSSGQGWDTQYF
TRBV20-1	TRBJ2-5	CSASRTSGVETQYF